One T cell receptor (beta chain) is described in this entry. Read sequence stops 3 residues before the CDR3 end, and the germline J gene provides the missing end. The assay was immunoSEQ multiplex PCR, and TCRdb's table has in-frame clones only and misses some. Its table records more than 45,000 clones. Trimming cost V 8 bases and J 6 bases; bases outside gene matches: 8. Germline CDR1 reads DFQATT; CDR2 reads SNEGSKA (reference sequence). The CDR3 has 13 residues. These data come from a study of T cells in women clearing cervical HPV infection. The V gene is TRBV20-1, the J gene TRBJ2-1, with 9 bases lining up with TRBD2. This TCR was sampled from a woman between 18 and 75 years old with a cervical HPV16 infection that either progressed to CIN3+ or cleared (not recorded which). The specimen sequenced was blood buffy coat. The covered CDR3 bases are TGCAGTAGATCTGGACTAGCGACCAATGAG. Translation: CSRSGLATNE. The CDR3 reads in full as CSRSGLATNEQFF.